A selection of T cell receptor beta chains follows, all from one sample in a study of blood T cell repertoires in COVID-19. Sequencing used immunoSEQ multiplex PCR; TCRdb keeps in-frame clones, though not all of them. The table includes tens of thousands of clones, roughly 91% detected once. Sequencing was done on a sample of peripheral blood. These receptors were collected from a human donor in a cohort sampled during active COVID-19. The CDR3 runs from the conserved cysteine through the conserved F or W. D genes are given only for firm matches. A clone size is listed for some rows: how often the clone was seen (once, few, many), or a class if it is expanded.

v_gene,d_gene,j_gene,abundance,CDR3aa,CDR3nt
TRBV15,NA,TRBJ1-1,NA,CATRSPGGGGTEAFF,TGTGCCACCAGGTCCCCGGGGGGTGGGGGCACTGAAGCTTTCTTT
TRBV9,NA,TRBJ2-7,NA,CASSVLDSEWAEQYF,TGTGCCAGCAGCGTACTGGACAGTGAATGGGCCGAGCAGTACTTC
TRBV15,TRBD1,TRBJ2-1,once,CATSRVPGQRYNEQFF,TGTGCCACCAGCAGAGTACCGGGACAGAGATACAATGAGCAGTTCTTC
TRBV11-2,NA,TRBJ2-7,NA,CASSLPLAEQYF,TGTGCCAGCAGCTTACCGTTGGCCGAGCAGTACTTC
TRBV19,TRBD2,TRBJ2-1,NA,CASSISSSGPYNEQFF,TGTGCCAGTAGTATATCGTCTAGCGGTCCCTACAATGAGCAGTTCTTC
TRBV7-9,TRBD2,TRBJ2-5,NA,CASSSGTSGRWETQYF,TGTGCCAGCAGCTCAGGGACTAGCGGGAGGTGGGAGACCCAGTACTTC
TRBV6-1,TRBD1,TRBJ1-2,few,CASSEDRGYGYTF,TGTGCCAGCAGTGAAGACAGGGGGTATGGCTACACCTTC
TRBV24-1,TRBD1,TRBJ1-5,NA,CATSGPTGGSQPQHF,TGTGCCACCAGTGGCCCTACAGGGGGAAGTCAGCCCCAGCATTTT
TRBV10-3,TRBD1,TRBJ2-3,once,CAISAQGLTDTQYF,TGTGCCATCAGTGCACAGGGGCTCACAGATACGCAGTATTTT
TRBV5-1,NA,TRBJ2-3,NA,CASSLELAESTDTQYF,TGCGCCAGCAGCTTGGAATTAGCGGAGAGCACAGATACGCAGTATTTT
TRBV5-6,TRBD2,TRBJ2-3,NA,CASSLVTSGGRHTQYF,TGTGCCAGCAGCTTGGTGACTAGCGGGGGCCGGCATACGCAGTATTTT
TRBV19,NA,TRBJ2-5,medium-sized,CASSIGPPGTQYF,TGTGCCAGTAGTATCGGTCCTCCAGGGACCCAGTACTTC
TRBV6-2/TRBV6-3,TRBD1,TRBJ2-1,NA,CASSPPRQGSSYNEQFF,TGTGCCAGCAGTCCACCTCGACAGGGGAGCTCCTACAATGAGCAGTTCTTC
TRBV10-3,NA,TRBJ2-1,NA,CAIKTASSYNEQFF,TGTGCCATCAAGACAGCGAGCTCCTACAATGAGCAGTTCTTC
TRBV19,TRBD1,TRBJ1-1,once,CASNFGTGGTEAFF,TGTGCCAGTAACTTCGGGACAGGGGGCACTGAAGCTTTCTTT
TRBV5-5,NA,TRBJ1-2,few,CASSLGGGGFVFGYTF,TGTGCCAGCAGCTTGGGGGGAGGAGGTTTCGTGTTTGGCTACACCTTC
TRBV7-9,NA,TRBJ2-7,NA,CASSLTGEPYEQYF,TGTGCCAGCAGTTTGACTGGAGAACCCTACGAGCAGTACTTC
TRBV7-2,TRBD2,TRBJ2-1,NA,CASVERGGYNEQFF,TGTGCCAGCGTCGAACGGGGGGGCTACAATGAGCAGTTCTTC
TRBV19,TRBD2,TRBJ2-1,NA,CASSLASGIYNEQFF,TGTGCCAGTAGTCTGGCTAGCGGGATCTACAATGAGCAGTTCTTC
TRBV2,NA,TRBJ2-7,NA,CASSEGGAVEQYF,TGTGCCAGCTCGGAGGGGGGGGCGGTTGAGCAGTACTTC
TRBV6-2/TRBV6-3,NA,TRBJ2-7,once,CASSYSRRGKISYEQYF,TGTGCCAGCAGTTACTCTCGGAGAGGGAAAATTTCCTACGAGCAGTACTTC
TRBV5-4,TRBD2,TRBJ2-5,NA,CASSLGTASGGAGETQYF,TGTGCCAGCAGCTTGGGTACGGCTAGCGGGGGGGCCGGAGAGACCCAGTACTTC
TRBV4-1,NA,TRBJ2-5,few,CASSTPGTGRETQYF,TGCGCCAGCAGCACGCCCGGGACCGGGAGAGAGACCCAGTACTTC
TRBV5-1,TRBD1,TRBJ2-5,NA,CASSPGQGQETQYF,TGCGCCAGCAGCCCGGGACAGGGGCAAGAGACCCAGTACTTC
TRBV28,NA,TRBJ2-7,NA,CASSKTYYEQYF,TGTGCCAGCAGTAAGACTTACTACGAGCAGTACTTC
TRBV5-1,NA,TRBJ2-7,NA,CASSLGTISSHLYEQYF,TGCGCCAGCAGCTTGGGGACTATTTCGTCCCATCTCTACGAGCAGTACTTC
TRBV7-2,NA,TRBJ2-7,NA,CASSHRRGYSYEQYF,TGTGCCAGCAGCCATCGGCGCGGTTATTCCTACGAGCAGTACTTC
TRBV6-2/TRBV6-3,TRBD2,TRBJ2-7,once,CASSLLAGHSYEQYF,TGTGCCAGCAGTCTACTAGCGGGTCACTCCTACGAGCAGTACTTC
TRBV18,NA,TRBJ1-3,NA,CASSREGSTSGNTIYF,TGTGCCAGCTCACGGGAGGGCTCAACCTCTGGAAACACCATATATTTT
TRBV7-2,TRBD2,TRBJ2-7,NA,CASSLDLAGGREQYF,TGTGCCAGCAGCTTAGATCTAGCGGGGGGAAGGGAGCAGTACTTC
TRBV11-2,TRBD1,TRBJ2-5,NA,CASSHTSGTGYQETQYF,TGTGCCAGCAGCCACACCTCCGGGACAGGGTACCAAGAGACCCAGTACTTC
TRBV28,TRBD1,TRBJ1-1,NA,CASSPTSLGQGSAEAFF,TGTGCCAGCAGTCCCACCAGTTTGGGACAGGGATCGGCTGAAGCTTTCTTT
TRBV28,NA,TRBJ1-1,NA,CASSPPVRTEAFF,TGTGCCAGCAGCCCTCCTGTGCGAACTGAAGCTTTCTTT
TRBV18,TRBD1,TRBJ2-5,NA,CASSLTGVETQYF,TGTGCCAGCTCACTTACAGGGGTAGAGACCCAGTACTTC
TRBV5-1,NA,TRBJ1-1,NA,CASSLSSRVDEAFF,TGCGCCAGCAGCTTGTCGTCCAGGGTGGATGAAGCTTTCTTT
TRBV3-1/TRBV3-2,NA,TRBJ1-4,NA,CASSQSGEVEKLFF,TGTGCCAGCAGCCAATCCGGAGAAGTCGAAAAACTGTTTTTT
TRBV4-3,NA,TRBJ1-2,NA,CASSQETPSGGGYTF,TGCGCCAGCAGCCAAGAGACCCCATCCGGGGGGGGCTACACCTTC
TRBV2,TRBD2,TRBJ2-1,NA,CASSGISGNEQFF,TGTGCCAGCAGTGGAATTAGCGGGAATGAGCAGTTCTTC
TRBV20-1,TRBD2,TRBJ2-3,NA,CSASRAGVTDTQYF,TGCAGTGCTAGTAGGGCGGGAGTTACAGATACGCAGTATTTT
TRBV28,TRBD1,TRBJ1-5,NA,CASSLYPGQGYSNQPQHF,TGTGCCAGCAGTTTGTACCCGGGACAGGGATATAGCAATCAGCCCCAGCATTTT
TRBV7-8,NA,TRBJ2-7,NA,CASSLYLGVGEQYF,TGTGCCAGCAGCTTATACCTAGGGGTAGGCGAGCAGTACTTC
TRBV5-5,NA,TRBJ2-3,NA,CASSLAAGRASDTQYF,TGTGCCAGCAGCTTGGCCGCGGGCAGAGCTTCAGATACGCAGTATTTT
TRBV6-5,TRBD1,TRBJ2-7,NA,CASTKRGTGNYEQYF,TGTGCCAGCACCAAACGCGGGACAGGCAACTACGAGCAGTACTTC
TRBV6-5,NA,TRBJ1-1,NA,CASSSPRGGTEAFF,TGTGCCAGCAGTTCGCCGAGGGGGGGCACTGAAGCTTTCTTT
TRBV11-2,TRBD2,TRBJ2-2,NA,CASSLLAGGPTGELFF,TGTGCCAGCAGCTTATTGGCGGGAGGTCCCACCGGGGAGCTGTTTTTT
TRBV6-2/TRBV6-3,TRBD1,TRBJ1-2,NA,CASSHGTVAGYTF,TGTGCCAGCAGTCATGGGACAGTTGCTGGCTACACCTTC
TRBV3-1/TRBV3-2,TRBD1,TRBJ2-1,once,CASSQLGQGYYNEQFF,TGTGCCAGCAGCCAGCTTGGACAGGGTTATTACAATGAGCAGTTCTTC
TRBV28,TRBD1,TRBJ2-1,NA,CASLGTGQENEQFF,TGTGCCAGTCTTGGGACAGGGCAGGAGAATGAGCAGTTCTTC
TRBV12-3/TRBV12-4,NA,TRBJ2-5,NA,CASSQGGGPQYF,TGTGCCAGCAGTCAGGGGGGCGGCCCCCAGTACTTC
TRBV29-1,NA,TRBJ1-2,NA,CSVEFLSRRYGYTF,TGCAGCGTTGAATTCCTCTCCCGTCGGTACGGCTACACCTTC
TRBV21-1,NA,TRBJ2-1,NA,CASSKEEGEQFF,TGTGCCAGCAGCAAAGAGGAGGGGGAGCAGTTCTTC
TRBV20-1,NA,TRBJ2-3,few,CSASQMGRGGTDTQYF,TGCAGTGCTAGTCAAATGGGGAGGGGGGGAACAGATACGCAGTATTTT